The rows below give T cell receptor beta chains drawn from one sample of a study of blood T cell repertoires in COVID-19. This table comes from immunoSEQ multiplex PCR, and its TCRdb copy is limited to in-frame clones, with some not included. The repertoire consists of 270,000 or so clones, with 85% to 90% occurring once and the leading ten covering 12%. Sequencing input: peripheral blood. These TCRs come from a young woman with COVID-19, enrolled during active disease. The CDR3 runs from the conserved cysteine through the conserved F or W. D genes are given only for firm matches. Not all rows give a size; the values are once, few, many and, for expanded clones, a class.

size | length | J | V | D | DNA | CDR3
once | 14 | TRBJ1-5 | TRBV6-5 | . | TGTGCCCTTAATGAGGGAGACGCCAGTCAGCCCCAGCATTTT | CALNEGDASQPQHF
. | 13 | TRBJ2-5 | TRBV11-3 | . | TGTGCCAGCAGCCTTAGTAGATCGGAGACCCAGTACTTC | CASSLSRSETQYF
. | 15 | TRBJ1-6 | TRBV2 | . | TGTGCCAGCAGAACAGAGCCGATCTATAATTCACCCCTCCACTTT | CASRTEPIYNSPLHF
few | 14 | TRBJ1-2 | TRBV6-5 | . | TGTGCCAGCAGACGCTCTTCAGGTAGAGAAGGCTACACCTTC | CASRRSSGREGYTF
. | 20 | TRBJ2-6 | TRBV18 | . | TGTGCCAGCTCACCACTTAGTAGAGCAGGAACGTCCTCTGGGGCCAACGTCCTGACTTTC | CASSPLSRAGTSSGANVLTF
. | 14 | TRBJ2-1 | TRBV2 | . | TGTGCCAGCAGTTGGATAGCCTCCTACAATGAGCAGTTCTTC | CASSWIASYNEQFF
. | 14 | TRBJ1-1 | TRBV30 | . | TGTGCCTGGAGGTCGGGACACCCGAACACTGAAGCTTTCTTT | CAWRSGHPNTEAFF
. | 14 | TRBJ2-7 | TRBV15 | TRBD1 | TGTGCCACCAGCAGTGGGACAGGGACCTACGAGCAGTACTTC | CATSSGTGTYEQYF
. | 14 | TRBJ1-6 | TRBV6-5 | TRBD1 | TGTGCCAGCAGTCCGGGACAGGGAAATTCACCCCTCCACTTT | CASSPGQGNSPLHF
. | 11 | TRBJ1-1 | TRBV19 | . | TGTGCCAGTATAGGGGGCACTGAAGCTTTCTTT | CASIGGTEAFF
once | 15 | TRBJ1-1 | TRBV18 | . | TGTGCCAGCTCACCCACGAACTTGGGGAGCACTGAAGCTTTCTTT | CASSPTNLGSTEAFF
. | 16 | TRBJ1-2 | TRBV4-1 | TRBD1 | TGCGCCAGCAGCCAAGAACGGGGACAGGGGGCCTCTGGCTACACCTTC | CASSQERGQGASGYTF
. | 13 | TRBJ2-3 | TRBV6-5 | . | TGTGCCAGCAGTCCCTACTCCACAGATACGCAGTATTTT | CASSPYSTDTQYF
. | 13 | TRBJ2-3 | TRBV19 | . | TGTGCCAGTAGCGATTCGGAGTGGGATACGCAGTATTTT | CASSDSEWDTQYF
. | 13 | TRBJ2-7 | TRBV18 | . | TGTGCCAGCTCGACAGGACAGTTTTACGAGCAGTACTTC | CASSTGQFYEQYF